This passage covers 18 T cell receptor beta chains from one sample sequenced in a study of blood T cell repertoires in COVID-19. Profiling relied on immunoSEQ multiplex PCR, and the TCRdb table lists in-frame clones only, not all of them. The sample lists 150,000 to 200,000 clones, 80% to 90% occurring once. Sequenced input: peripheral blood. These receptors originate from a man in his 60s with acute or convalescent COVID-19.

CDR3 DNA sequence: TGTGCCAGCAAGGGACAACTGAACACTGAAGCTTTCTTT. Translation gives CASKGQLNTEAFF. The V call is TRBV4-2, the J call TRBJ1-1; tentative D call: TRBD1 (6 bases). V lost 7 bases and J lost 0, with 9 bases in between. There are 13 residues in the CDR3. CDR1 is LGHNA and CDR2 is YNFKEQ in the germline V gene.

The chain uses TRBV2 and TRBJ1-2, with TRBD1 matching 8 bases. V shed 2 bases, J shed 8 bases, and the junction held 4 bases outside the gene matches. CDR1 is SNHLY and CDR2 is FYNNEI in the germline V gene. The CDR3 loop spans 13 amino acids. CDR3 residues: CASSETDRGGYTF. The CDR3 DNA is TGTGCCAGCAGTGAAACTGACAGGGGAGGCTACACCTTC.

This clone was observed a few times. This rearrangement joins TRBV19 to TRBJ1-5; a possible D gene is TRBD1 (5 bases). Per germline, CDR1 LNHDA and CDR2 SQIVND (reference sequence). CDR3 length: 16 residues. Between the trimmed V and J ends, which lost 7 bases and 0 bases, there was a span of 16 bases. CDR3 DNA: TGTGCCAGTAATAACGACAGAATTTATAGCAATCAGCCCCAGCATTTT. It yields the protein CASNNDRIYSNQPQHF.

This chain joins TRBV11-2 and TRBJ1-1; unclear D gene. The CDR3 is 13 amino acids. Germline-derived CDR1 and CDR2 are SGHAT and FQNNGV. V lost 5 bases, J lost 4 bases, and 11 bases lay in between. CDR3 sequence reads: CASSLGSGTEAFF. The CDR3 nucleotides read TGTGCCAGCAGCCTAGGCAGTGGCACTGAAGCTTTCTTT.

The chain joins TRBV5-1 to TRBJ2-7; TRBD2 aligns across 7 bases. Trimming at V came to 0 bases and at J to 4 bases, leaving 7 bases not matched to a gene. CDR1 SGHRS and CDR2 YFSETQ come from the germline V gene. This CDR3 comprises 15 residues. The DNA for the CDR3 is TGCGCCAGCAGCTTGGAGGTGGGAGGGAGGTACGAGCAGTACTTC. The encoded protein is CASSLEVGGRYEQYF. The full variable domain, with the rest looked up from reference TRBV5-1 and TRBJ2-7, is KAGVTQTPRYLIKTRGQQVTLSCSPISGHRSVSWYQQTPGQGLQFLFEYFSETQRNKGNFPGRFSGRQFSNSRSEMNVSTLELGDSALYLCASSLEVGGRYEQYFGPGTRLTVT.

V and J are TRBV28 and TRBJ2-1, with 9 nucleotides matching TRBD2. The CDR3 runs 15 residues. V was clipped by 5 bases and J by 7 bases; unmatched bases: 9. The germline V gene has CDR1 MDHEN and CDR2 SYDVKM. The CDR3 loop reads CASSRASGMGNEQFF. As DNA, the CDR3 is TGTGCCAGCAGTCGGGCTAGCGGGATGGGTAATGAGCAGTTCTTC.

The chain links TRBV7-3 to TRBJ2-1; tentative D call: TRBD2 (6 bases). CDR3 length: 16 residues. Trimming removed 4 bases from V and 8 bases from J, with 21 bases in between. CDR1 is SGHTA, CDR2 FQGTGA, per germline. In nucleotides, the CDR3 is TGTGCCAGCAGCTCCGGGGCGGGAACAATGGGTGATGAGCAGTTCTTC. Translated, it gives CASSSGAGTMGDEQFF.

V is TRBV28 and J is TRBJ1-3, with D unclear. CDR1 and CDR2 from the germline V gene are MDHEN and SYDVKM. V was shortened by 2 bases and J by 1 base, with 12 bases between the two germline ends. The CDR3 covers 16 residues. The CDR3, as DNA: TGTGCCAGCAGTTTACCCGTGACAAGATCTGGAAACACCATATATTTT. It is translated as CASSLPVTRSGNTIYF. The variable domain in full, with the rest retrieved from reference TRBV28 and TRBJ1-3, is DVKVTQSSRYLVKRTGEKVFLECVQDMDHENMFWYRQDPGLGLRLIYFSYDVKMKEKGDIPEGYSVSREKKERFSLILESASTNQTSMYLCASSLPVTRSGNTIYFGEGSWLTVV.

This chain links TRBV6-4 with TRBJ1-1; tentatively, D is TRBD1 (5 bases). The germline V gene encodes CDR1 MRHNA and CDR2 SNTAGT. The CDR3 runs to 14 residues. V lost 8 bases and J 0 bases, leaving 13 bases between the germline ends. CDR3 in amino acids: CASRDSDMNTEAFF. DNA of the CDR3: TGTGCCAGCCGGGACTCCGACATGAACACTGAAGCTTTCTTT.

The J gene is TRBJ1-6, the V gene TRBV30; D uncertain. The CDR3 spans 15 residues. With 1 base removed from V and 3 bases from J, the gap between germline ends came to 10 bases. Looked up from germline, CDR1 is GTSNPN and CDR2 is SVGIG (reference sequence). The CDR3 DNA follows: TGTGCCTGGAGTGCGCCAGGCAACTATAATTCACCCCTCCACTTT. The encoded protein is CAWSAPGNYNSPLHF. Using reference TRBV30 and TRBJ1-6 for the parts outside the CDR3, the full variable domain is SQTIHQWPATLVQPVGSPLSLECTVEGTSNPNLYWYRQAAGRGLQLLFYSVGIGQISSEVPQNLSASRPQDRQFILSSKKLLLSDSGFYLCAWSAPGNYNSPLHFGNGTRLTVT.

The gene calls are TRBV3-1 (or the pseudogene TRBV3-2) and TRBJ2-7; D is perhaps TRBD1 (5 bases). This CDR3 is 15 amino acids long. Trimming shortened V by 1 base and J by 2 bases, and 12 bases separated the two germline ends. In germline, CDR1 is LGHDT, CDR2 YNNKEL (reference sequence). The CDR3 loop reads CASSQVWAGPYEQYF. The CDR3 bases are TGTGCCAGCAGCCAAGTTTGGGCAGGGCCCTACGAGCAGTACTTC.

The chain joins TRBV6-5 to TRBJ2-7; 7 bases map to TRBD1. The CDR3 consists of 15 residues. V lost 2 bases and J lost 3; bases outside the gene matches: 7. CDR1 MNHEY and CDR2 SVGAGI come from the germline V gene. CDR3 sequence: CASSYRSGTDYEQYF. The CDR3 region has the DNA TGTGCCAGCAGTTACCGATCGGGGACAGACTACGAGCAGTACTTC.

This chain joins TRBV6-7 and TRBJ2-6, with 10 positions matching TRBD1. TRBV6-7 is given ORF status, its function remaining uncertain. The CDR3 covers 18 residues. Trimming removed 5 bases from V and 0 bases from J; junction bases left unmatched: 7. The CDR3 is CASSTRDRGNSGANVLTF. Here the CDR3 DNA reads TGTGCCAGCAGTACCCGGGACAGGGGAAACTCTGGGGCCAACGTCCTGACTTTC.

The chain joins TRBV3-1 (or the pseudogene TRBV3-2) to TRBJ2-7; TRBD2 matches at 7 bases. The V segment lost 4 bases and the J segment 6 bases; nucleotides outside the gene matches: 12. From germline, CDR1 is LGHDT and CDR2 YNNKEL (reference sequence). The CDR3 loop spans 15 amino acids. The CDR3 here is CASSPRLAVPLEQYF. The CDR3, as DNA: TGTGCCAGCAGCCCCCGACTAGCCGTACCCCTCGAGCAGTACTTC.

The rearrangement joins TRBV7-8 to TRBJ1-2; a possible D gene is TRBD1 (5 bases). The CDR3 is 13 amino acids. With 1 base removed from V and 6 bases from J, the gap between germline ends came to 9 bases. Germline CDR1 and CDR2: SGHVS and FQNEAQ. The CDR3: CASSLGQIDGYTF. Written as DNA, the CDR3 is TGTGCCAGCAGCTTAGGACAGATAGATGGCTACACCTTC.

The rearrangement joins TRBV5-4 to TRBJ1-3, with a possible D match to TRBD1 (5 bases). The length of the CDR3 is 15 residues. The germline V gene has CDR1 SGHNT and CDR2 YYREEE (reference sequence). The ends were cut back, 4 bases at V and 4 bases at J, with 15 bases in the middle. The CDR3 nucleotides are TGTGCCAGCAGCGCCATACAGGACACCGGAAACACCATATATTTT. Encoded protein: CASSAIQDTGNTIYF.

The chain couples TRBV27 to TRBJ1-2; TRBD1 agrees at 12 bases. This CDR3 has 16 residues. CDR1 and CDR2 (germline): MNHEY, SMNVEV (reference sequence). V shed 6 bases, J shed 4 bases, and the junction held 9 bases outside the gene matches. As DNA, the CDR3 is TGTGCCAGCAGCTCACCGGGACAGGGGGCGTTCTATGGCTACACCTTC. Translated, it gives CASSSPGQGAFYGYTF.

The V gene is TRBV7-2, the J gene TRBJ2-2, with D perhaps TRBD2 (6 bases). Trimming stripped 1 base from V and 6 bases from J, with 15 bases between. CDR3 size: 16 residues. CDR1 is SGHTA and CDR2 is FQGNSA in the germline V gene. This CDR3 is CASSLVGDSTSGELFF. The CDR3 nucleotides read TGTGCCAGCAGCTTAGTAGGGGACTCAACGTCCGGGGAGCTGTTTTTT.